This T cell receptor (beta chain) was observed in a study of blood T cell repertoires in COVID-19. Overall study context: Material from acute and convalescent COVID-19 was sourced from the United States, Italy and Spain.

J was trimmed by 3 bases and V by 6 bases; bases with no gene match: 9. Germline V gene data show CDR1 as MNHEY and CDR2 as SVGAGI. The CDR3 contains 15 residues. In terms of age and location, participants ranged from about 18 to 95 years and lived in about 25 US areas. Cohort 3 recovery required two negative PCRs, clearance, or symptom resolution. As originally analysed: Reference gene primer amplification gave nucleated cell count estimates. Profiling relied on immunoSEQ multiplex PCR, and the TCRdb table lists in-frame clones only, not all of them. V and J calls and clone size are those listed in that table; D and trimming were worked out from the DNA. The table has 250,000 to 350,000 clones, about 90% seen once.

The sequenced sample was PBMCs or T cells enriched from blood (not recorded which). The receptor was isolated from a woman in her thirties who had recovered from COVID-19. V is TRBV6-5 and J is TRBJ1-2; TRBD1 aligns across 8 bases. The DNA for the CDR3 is TGTGCCAGCAGCGGAACGGGACAGGACTACTATGGCTACACCTTC. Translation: CASSGTGQDYYGYTF.